The clone carrying this TCR beta chain was recorded at least ten times. Both TRBC1 and TRBC2 were covered by a beta constant-region primer of two equimolar oligonucleotides. TCRdb re-called the UMI-ligation and nested PCR reads through MiXCR, storing one row per CDR3 protein. The sample carries some 83,000 distinct CDR3 sequences, 10% to 15% recorded once. This specimen belongs to a study of naive and memory T cell subsets. Germline CDR1 is SNHLY and CDR2 is FYNNEI. V was cut by 2 bases and J by 2 bases, with 7 bases left in between. The CDR3 runs 15 residues. Sequences were obtained from central memory CD4+ T cells from blood. This sequence originates from a human donor in good health. The rearrangement links TRBV2 to TRBJ2-6, with D tentatively TRBD2 (5 bases). CDR3 amino acids: CASSEKRTGANVLTF. The CDR3 DNA reads TGTGCCAGCAGTGAAAAGCGGACTGGGGCCAACGTCCTGACTTTC.